This T cell receptor (beta chain) emerged from a study of chemoradiotherapy in HPV16-positive cancers. The CDR3 extends over 15 amino acids. Germline-derived CDR1 and CDR2 are SGDLS and YYNGEE. Trimming cost V 0 bases and J 4 bases; bases outside gene matches: 6. Repeated repertoire sampling spanned the course of chemoradiotherapy. Libraries were prepared by immunoSEQ multiplex PCR; TCRdb keeps only in-frame clonotypes and omits some of them. The profile shows over 10,000 clones, around 85% of them singletons. The rearrangement uses TRBV9 and TRBJ1-2, with TRBD1 matching 7 bases. This TCR came from a human donor with HPV-associated anogenital cancer. Sequencing was performed on blood, taken from a patient who underwent chemoradiotherapy. The CDR3 region has the DNA TGTGCCAGCAGCGTAGAGGCAGGGGGGATCTATGGCTACACCTTC. This sequence encodes CASSVEAGGIYGYTF.